These 23 T cell receptor beta chains were sequenced from one sample in a study of blood T cells in healthy people across ages. Combining a sample-barcoded 5' primer with a J-beta primer mix, a second PCR ran for roughly 6 to 11 cycles. One entry per CDR3 protein, called by TCRdb with MiXCR from the 5' RACE reads. The top ten clones hold around 37% of a sample with hundreds of thousands of distinct CDR3 sequences, 58% of them seen once. The sequencing sample was made of blood. Receptor source: a man in his 60s in good health.

J is TRBJ2-6 and V is TRBV6-6; D gene ambiguous. CDR1 is MNHNY, CDR2 SVGAGI, per germline (reference sequence). The CDR3 runs 17 residues. Trimming took off 0 bases at V and 0 bases at J, with 9 bases between the two ends. DNA for the CDR3: TGTGCCAGCAGTTACTCTCGAGGCCACTCTGGGGCCAACGTCCTGACTTTC. Translating gives CASSYSRGHSGANVLTF.

V gene TRBV20-1 combines with J gene TRBJ2-5; D is unresolved. The CDR3 covers 11 residues. Trimming took off 7 bases at V and 4 bases at J, with 10 bases between the two ends. The germline CDR1 and CDR2 sequences are DFQATT and SNEGSKA (reference sequence). CDR3 sequence reads: CSVPILETQYF. In nucleotides, the CDR3 is TGCAGTGTTCCCATACTAGAGACCCAGTACTTC.

The V gene is TRBV5-1, the J gene TRBJ2-7; 12 positions agree with TRBD1. CDR1 is SGHRS and CDR2 is YFSETQ in the germline V gene. The CDR3 runs to 15 residues. V shed 3 bases, J shed 4 bases, and the junction held 5 bases outside the gene matches. In DNA, the CDR3 is TGCGCCAGCAGCTCGGGACAGGGGGCTGGGTACGAGCAGTACTTC. It translates to CASSSGQGAGYEQYF.

This rearrangement joins TRBV5-1 to TRBJ2-5; tentatively, D is TRBD2 (5 bases). In germline, CDR1 is SGHRS, CDR2 YFSETQ. CDR3 size: 13 residues. Trimming took off 4 bases at V and 5 bases at J, with 12 bases between the two ends. The CDR3 DNA follows: TGCGCCAGCAGCGCGATAGCGTACGAGACCCAGTACTTC. This codes for CASSAIAYETQYF.

This clonotype has more than one count but fewer than ten. This chain uses TRBV12-5 with TRBJ2-5; no definite D call. CDR1 and CDR2 from the germline V gene are LGHNT and FRNRAP. V was cut by 2 bases and J by 2 bases, with 15 bases left in between. The CDR3 has 16 amino acids. In DNA form, the CDR3 reads TGTGCTAGTGGTTTGTGGGCAGGTCATTGGCAAGAGACCCAGTACTTC. Protein: CASGLWAGHWQETQYF.

This clonotype has only one observation. V gene TRBV25-1 combines with J gene TRBJ1-2; D not resolved. The CDR3 totals 14 residues. The V end was cut by 7 bases, the J end by 0 bases, with 12 bases between. The germline CDR1 and CDR2 sequences are MGHDK and SYGVNS. The CDR3 protein is CASNGGLANYGYTF. The DNA for the CDR3 is TGTGCCAGCAATGGAGGGTTAGCTAACTATGGCTACACCTTC.

J is TRBJ2-7 and V is TRBV7-9; 11 bases fit TRBD2. There are 16 residues in the CDR3. Looked up from germline, CDR1 is SEHNR and CDR2 is FQNEAQ (reference sequence). V lost 5 bases and J lost 1; bases outside the gene matches: 7. The CDR3 sequence: CASSPAWTSGSYEQYF. In DNA form, the CDR3 reads TGTGCCAGCAGCCCAGCCTGGACTAGCGGGTCCTACGAGCAGTACTTC.

This chain links TRBV20-1 with TRBJ2-7, with 9 bases aligning to TRBD2. Germline assignment: CDR1 DFQATT and CDR2 SNEGSKA (reference sequence). Germline trimming cut 5 bases from V and 0 bases from J; bases unmatched to any gene: 5. This CDR3 contains 14 residues. Here the CDR3 DNA reads TGCAGTGCTGTCAGCGGGGGGCCCTCCTACGAGCAGTACTTC. As protein: CSAVSGGPSYEQYF.

This chain uses TRBV6-1 with TRBJ2-3; 9 bases fit TRBD2. CDR1 and CDR2 from the germline V gene are MNHNS and SASEGT. V lost 5 bases, J lost 7 bases, and 10 bases stayed unmatched. The CDR3 contains 15 residues. The chain's CDR3 is CASSLGGGGAHTQYF. The CDR3 DNA sequence: TGTGCCAGCAGTCTAGGTGGCGGGGGGGCCCATACGCAGTATTTT.

This clonotype was counted between two and nine times. The gene calls are TRBV21-1 and TRBJ1-2; the table calls TRBD1, which could not be checked here. TRBV21-1 is a pseudogene. The CDR3 runs to 12 residues. CDR3 sequence reads: CASSDRSYGYTF. CDR3 nucleotides: TGTGCCAGCTCGGACAGGTCCTATGGCTACACCTTC.

In its sample, this clonotype was seen a few times. The chain uses TRBV6-1 and TRBJ1-6; perhaps TRBD1 as D (6 bases). This CDR3 is built from 17 residues. V was shortened by 7 bases and J by 0 bases, with 16 bases between the two germline ends. Germline V gene sequence: CDR1 MNHNS, CDR2 SASEGT. The CDR3 sequence is CASTLAGQSSYNSPLHF. For the CDR3, the DNA is TGTGCCAGCACCTTGGCCGGACAGAGCTCCTATAATTCACCCCTCCACTTT.

The chain combines TRBV7-6 with TRBJ2-1, with TRBD1 identical over 11 bases. J was trimmed by 7 bases and V by 6 bases; bases with no gene match: 5. Germline V gives CDR1 SGHVS, CDR2 FNYEAQ. The CDR3 runs 14 residues. CDR3 sequence: CASRGQGALNEQFF. CDR3 DNA: TGTGCCAGCAGAGGACAGGGGGCTTTAAATGAGCAGTTCTTC.

The chain has TRBV28 and TRBJ2-5; 7 bases match TRBD2. The germline V gene encodes CDR1 MDHEN and CDR2 SYDVKM. The V and J ends lost 4 bases and 4 bases, in that order; junction bases with no gene match: 12. CDR3 size: 16 residues. For the CDR3, the DNA is TGTGCCAGCAGTTCCCCCGGGTATGGGGAGGGAGAGACCCAGTACTTC. Its protein is CASSSPGYGEGETQYF.

This clonotype was observed a single time. V and J are TRBV21-1 and TRBJ2-5; the DNA was not compared with TRBD2, the D call given in the table. TRBV21-1 is designated a pseudogene. The CDR3 is 16 amino acids. CDR3 coding DNA: TGTGCCAGCAGCAACCGACTAGCGGTGATCCAAGAGACCCAGTACTTC. It specifies CASSNRLAVIQETQYF.

With respect to this clonotype: An end of the junction differs from the germline gene, which may be a read error. V usage is TRBV7-2 and J usage is TRBJ1-6; D may be TRBD1 (6 bases). The germline CDR1 and CDR2 sequences are SGHTA and FQGNSA. The CDR3 is 16 residues long. The DNA for the CDR3 is TGTGCCAGCAGCTTAGTAGCGGGACAAGGAAATTCACCCCCCCACTTT. Translation: CASSLVAGQGNSPPHF.

There are a few counts of this clonotype. The germline gene is not matched at one end of the junction; a read error may be the cause. The rearrangement links TRBV2 to TRBJ2-5; 7 bases agree with TRBD2. CDR3 length: 15 amino acids. The V gene's germline CDR1 is SNHLY and CDR2 FYNNEI. CDR3 protein: CASSEERGGLETQYF. CDR3 DNA sequence: TGTGCCAGCAGCGAAGAGCGGGGCGGTTTGGAGACCCAGTACTTC.

The chain couples TRBV6-2 or TRBV6-3 to TRBJ2-5; a weak D match, TRBD2 (6 bases). In germline, CDR1 is MNHEY, CDR2 SVGEGT. The CDR3 consists of 14 residues. Between the trimmed V and J ends, which lost 6 bases and 4 bases, there was a span of 15 bases. CDR3 bases: TGTGCCAGCAGCCGTAGCGGAGCCTCAGAGACCCAGTACTTC. Protein product: CASSRSGASETQYF.

In its sample, this clonotype was seen a few times. V usage is TRBV7-9 and J usage is TRBJ2-7, with TRBD1 matching 9 bases. The last part of the DNA fits TRBJ2-5 better; the J call may be wrong. This CDR3 region has 15 residues. From germline, CDR1 is SEHNR and CDR2 FQNEAQ (reference sequence). The CDR3 sequence is CASSLARDRVKTQYF. The CDR3 coding sequence is TGTGCCAGCAGCTTAGCCCGGGACAGGGTGAAGACCCAGTACTTC.

The rearrangement links TRBV4-2 to TRBJ1-2, with a possible D match to TRBD1 (5 bases). The CDR3 sequence is 15 residues long. V was trimmed by 1 base and J by 5 bases, leaving 14 bases between them. CDR1 is LGHNA, CDR2 YNFKEQ, per germline. The CDR3 loop reads CASSQGGGDWYGYTF. The CDR3 nucleotides read TGTGCCAGCAGCCAAGGGGGCGGGGACTGGTATGGCTACACCTTC.

This clonotype was found a few times. The CDR3 sequence is CASSELLAGGWGEQFF. Here the CDR3 DNA reads TGCGCCAGCAGCGAGCTCCTAGCGGGGGGGTGGGGTGAGCAGTTCTTC. V is TRBV5-1 and J is TRBJ2-1; 12 bases align to TRBD2. The CDR3 covers 16 residues. Germline CDR1 SGHRS, CDR2 YFSETQ. The J segment lost 9 bases and the V segment lost 4 bases, leaving 11 bases of the junction unmatched.

The gene calls are TRBV5-1 and TRBJ1-2, with D unresolved. Between the trimmed V and J ends, which lost 7 bases and 8 bases, there was a span of 15 bases. Germline CDR1 and CDR2: SGHRS and YFSETQ. The CDR3 is 12 residues long. CDR3 sequence: CASRREDGGYTF. DNA of the CDR3: TGCGCCAGCCGACGAGAGGACGGGGGCTACACCTTC.

The chain employs TRBV5-1 and TRBJ2-5, with D possibly TRBD1 on 5 matching bases. CDR3 length: 15 residues. The V end was cut by 0 bases, the J end by 1 base, with 10 bases between. CDR1 is SGHRS, CDR2 YFSETQ, per germline. CDR3 DNA sequence: TGCGCCAGCAGCTTGGCAGGGTATTTCCAAGAGACCCAGTACTTC. Protein sequence: CASSLAGYFQETQYF.

The V gene is TRBV15, the J gene TRBJ2-7; 8 bases are a match to TRBD2. This CDR3 has 16 amino acids. V trimming: 0 bases; J trimming: 0 bases; junction bases outside the gene matches: 4. Germline CDR1 is LNHNV and CDR2 is YYDKDF (reference sequence). DNA for the CDR3: TGTGCCACCAGCAGAGATCGGGGGGGTTACTCCTACGAGCAGTACTTC. Protein: CATSRDRGGYSYEQYF.